This T cell receptor beta chain is drawn from a study of cytomegalovirus exposure and HLA in healthy donors. Broader study findings: A later analysis linked a missense variant in DCLRE1C to the trimming of TCR beta V and J genes.

J gave up 1 base and V 3 bases, and 6 bases lay outside the gene matches. The germline gives CDR1 KGHSH, CDR2 LQKENI. There are 16 residues in the CDR3. PCR amplification relied on 60 Vbeta primers (plus 13 Jbeta primers). TCRdb's table, derived via immunoSEQ multiplex PCR, lists solely in-frame clones and lacks some. Among 150,000 to 250,000 clones listed, roughly 85% were seen once. As concerns this clone: What it recognizes is unknown.

The sequencing input was PBMCs. This sequence was found in a woman under 40 in good health and CMV-seropositive. The chain links TRBV18 to TRBJ1-5, with 7 bases fitting TRBD1. The CDR3 loop reads CASSPWDSGSNQPQHF. The CDR3 region has the DNA TGTGCCAGCTCACCTTGGGACAGCGGGAGCAATCAGCCCCAGCATTTT.